This is a list of T cell receptor beta chains from one sample in a study of blood T cell repertoires in COVID-19. Sequenced by immunoSEQ multiplex PCR; TCRdb stores in-frame clones only, minus some. Of more than 300,000 clones in the sample, more than 70% were seen once. Sequenced material: peripheral blood. These receptor sequences come from a man aged 18 to 30 who had recovered from COVID-19. The CDR3 runs from the conserved cysteine through the conserved F or W. The order of the fields is V gene, clone size, J gene, D gene, CDR3 protein, CDR3 DNA. The D gene is left open where the match is weak. Size is omitted from some rows. Given values are once, few, many or a class for expanded clones.

v_gene: TRBV18
abundance: many
j_gene: TRBJ1-1
d_gene: TRBD1
CDR3aa: CASSQTQWGQTTRGNTEAFF
CDR3nt: TGTGCCAGCTCTCAGACTCAATGGGGACAGACGACAAGGGGGAACACTGAAGCTTTCTTT

v_gene: TRBV25-1
abundance: -
j_gene: TRBJ2-1
d_gene: -
CDR3aa: CASSGPGAYNEQFF
CDR3nt: TGTGCCAGCAGTGGCCCTGGGGCGTACAATGAGCAGTTCTTC

v_gene: TRBV2
abundance: -
j_gene: TRBJ1-5
d_gene: -
CDR3aa: CATSITTNQPQHF
CDR3nt: TGTGCCACCTCTATCACCACCAATCAGCCCCAGCATTTT

v_gene: TRBV6-5
abundance: once
j_gene: TRBJ2-7
d_gene: -
CDR3aa: CASSYSKGGVSYEQYF
CDR3nt: TGTGCCAGCAGTTACTCGAAAGGGGGGGTCTCCTACGAGCAGTACTTC

v_gene: TRBV3-1/TRBV3-2
abundance: -
j_gene: TRBJ2-1
d_gene: TRBD2
CDR3aa: CASSQGLAGGNIEQFF
CDR3nt: TGTGCCAGCAGCCAAGGACTAGCGGGAGGCAATATTGAGCAGTTCTTC

v_gene: TRBV4-3
abundance: -
j_gene: TRBJ2-5
d_gene: TRBD2
CDR3aa: CASSQDPGGLQETQYF
CDR3nt: TGCGCCAGCAGCCAAGATCCGGGGGGGCTGCAAGAGACCCAGTACTTC

v_gene: TRBV4-2
abundance: -
j_gene: TRBJ1-2
d_gene: TRBD1
CDR3aa: CASSQGSGGAWYGYTF
CDR3nt: TGTGCCAGCAGCCAGGGATCAGGGGGCGCTTGGTATGGCTACACCTTC

v_gene: TRBV9
abundance: -
j_gene: TRBJ2-1
d_gene: -
CDR3aa: CASSVLSLTGQNEQFF
CDR3nt: TGTGCCAGCAGCGTCCTTTCTTTGACAGGTCAAAATGAGCAGTTCTTC

v_gene: TRBV30
abundance: -
j_gene: TRBJ1-2
d_gene: TRBD1
CDR3aa: CAWSQQGNYGYTF
CDR3nt: TGTGCCTGGAGTCAACAGGGGAACTATGGCTACACCTTC

v_gene: TRBV7-6
abundance: -
j_gene: TRBJ2-1
d_gene: TRBD2
CDR3aa: CASSLVGGRYNEQFF
CDR3nt: TGTGCCAGCAGCTTAGTAGGCGGGAGATACAATGAGCAGTTCTTC

v_gene: TRBV11-2
abundance: -
j_gene: TRBJ1-1
d_gene: -
CDR3aa: CASSLDRLWTEAFF
CDR3nt: TGTGCCAGCAGCTTAGACAGGCTCTGGACTGAAGCTTTCTTT

v_gene: TRBV19
abundance: -
j_gene: TRBJ1-4
d_gene: TRBD1
CDR3aa: CASSTGTGGEKLFF
CDR3nt: TGTGCCAGTAGTACAGGGACAGGTGGTGAAAAACTGTTTTTT

v_gene: TRBV19
abundance: -
j_gene: TRBJ1-1
d_gene: -
CDR3aa: CASSIGQFNTEAFF
CDR3nt: TGTGCCAGTAGTATTGGGCAGTTTAACACTGAAGCTTTCTTT

v_gene: TRBV27
abundance: -
j_gene: TRBJ2-7
d_gene: TRBD1
CDR3aa: CASSGQGGPEQYF
CDR3nt: TGTGCCAGCAGCGGACAGGGTGGTCCCGAGCAGTACTTC

v_gene: TRBV27
abundance: -
j_gene: TRBJ1-1
d_gene: TRBD1
CDR3aa: CASSLIGTGGTEAFF
CDR3nt: TGTGCCAGCAGTTTGATCGGGACAGGGGGAACTGAAGCTTTCTTT

v_gene: TRBV2
abundance: -
j_gene: TRBJ2-7
d_gene: TRBD2
CDR3aa: CASKRDGAYEQYF
CDR3nt: TGTGCCAGCAAGCGGGACGGCGCCTACGAGCAGTACTTC

v_gene: TRBV7-8
abundance: few
j_gene: TRBJ2-6
d_gene: -
CDR3aa: CASSLAHFPGANVLTF
CDR3nt: TGTGCCAGCAGCTTAGCTCACTTCCCTGGGGCCAACGTCCTGACTTTC

v_gene: TRBV14
abundance: -
j_gene: TRBJ2-6
d_gene: -
CDR3aa: CASSQLGLDNVLTF
CDR3nt: TGTGCCAGCAGCCAGCTGGGACTCGACAACGTCCTGACTTTC

v_gene: TRBV4-2
abundance: -
j_gene: TRBJ1-1
d_gene: TRBD1
CDR3aa: CASSQPSGQGNTEAFF
CDR3nt: TGTGCCAGCAGCCAACCCTCAGGACAGGGGAACACTGAAGCTTTCTTT

v_gene: TRBV3-1/TRBV3-2
abundance: -
j_gene: TRBJ1-1
d_gene: -
CDR3aa: CASSPRAGFMNTEAFF
CDR3nt: TGTGCCAGCAGCCCGCGGGCGGGGTTTATGAACACTGAAGCTTTCTTT

v_gene: TRBV19
abundance: -
j_gene: TRBJ1-2
d_gene: -
CDR3aa: CASTPDSYGYTF
CDR3nt: TGTGCCAGTACCCCGGACAGCTATGGCTACACCTTC

v_gene: TRBV12-5
abundance: -
j_gene: TRBJ1-1
d_gene: -
CDR3aa: CASGPGLEAFF
CDR3nt: TGTGCTAGTGGTCCAGGGCTTGAAGCTTTCTTT

v_gene: TRBV12-3/TRBV12-4
abundance: -
j_gene: TRBJ2-7
d_gene: -
CDR3aa: CASSLNRDEQYF
CDR3nt: TGTGCCAGCAGTTTAAACAGGGACGAGCAGTACTTC

v_gene: TRBV24-1
abundance: -
j_gene: TRBJ2-1
d_gene: -
CDR3aa: CATSEGQGSRGGEQFF
CDR3nt: TGTGCCACCAGTGAAGGACAGGGTTCGAGGGGGGGTGAGCAGTTCTTC

v_gene: TRBV20-1
abundance: -
j_gene: TRBJ2-7
d_gene: -
CDR3aa: CSAGRGDEQYF
CDR3nt: TGCAGTGCTGGCAGGGGCGACGAGCAGTACTTC

v_gene: TRBV2
abundance: -
j_gene: TRBJ1-2
d_gene: TRBD1
CDR3aa: CASSEQGGSANYGYTF
CDR3nt: TGTGCCAGCAGTGAGCAGGGGGGCTCGGCTAACTATGGCTACACCTTC

v_gene: TRBV6-1
abundance: -
j_gene: TRBJ2-4
d_gene: -
CDR3aa: CASSELQGGKNIQYF
CDR3nt: TGTGCCAGCAGTGAATTGCAGGGGGGCAAAAACATTCAGTACTTC

v_gene: TRBV27
abundance: once
j_gene: TRBJ2-3
d_gene: -
CDR3aa: CASSLWAVRSDTQYF
CDR3nt: TGTGCCAGCAGTTTATGGGCAGTAAGATCTGATACGCAGTATTTT